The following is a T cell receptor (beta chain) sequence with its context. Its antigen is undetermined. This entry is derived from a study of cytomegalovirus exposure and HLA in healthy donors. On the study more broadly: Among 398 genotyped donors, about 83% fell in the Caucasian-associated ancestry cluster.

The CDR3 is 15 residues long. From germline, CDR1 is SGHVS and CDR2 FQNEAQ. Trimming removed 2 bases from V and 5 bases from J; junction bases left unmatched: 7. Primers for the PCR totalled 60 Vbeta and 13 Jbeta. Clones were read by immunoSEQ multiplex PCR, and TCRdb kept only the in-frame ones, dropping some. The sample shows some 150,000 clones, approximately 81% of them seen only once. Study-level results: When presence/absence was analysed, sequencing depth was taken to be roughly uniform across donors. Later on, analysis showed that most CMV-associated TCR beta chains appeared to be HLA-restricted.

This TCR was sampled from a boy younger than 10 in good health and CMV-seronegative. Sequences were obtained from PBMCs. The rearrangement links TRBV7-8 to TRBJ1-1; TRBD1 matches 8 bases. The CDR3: CASSLIGQGGTEAFF. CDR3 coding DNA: TGTGCCAGCAGCTTAATAGGACAGGGAGGAACTGAAGCTTTCTTT.